This T cell receptor beta chain was sequenced during a study of cytomegalovirus exposure and HLA in healthy donors. With 60 Vbeta and 13 Jbeta primers, the PCR was carried out. Produced via immunoSEQ multiplex PCR; TCRdb's table is partial and in-frame only. The repertoire holds approximately 240,000 clones, 82% seen once, with about 0.58% in the top ten. The TCR comes from a woman aged 40 to 50 in good health and CMV-seronegative. Input material: PBMCs.

CDR3 sequence: CASSINTDTQYF. CDR3 DNA sequence: TGTGCCAGTAGTATTAACACAGATACGCAGTATTTT. The V and J genes are TRBV19 and TRBJ2-3, with D hard to call. Germline CDR1 and CDR2: LNHDA and SQIVND (reference sequence). The CDR3 consists of 12 residues. Trimming stripped 3 bases from V and 2 bases from J, with 3 bases between.